The 26 T cell receptor beta chains given below trace back to one sample, sequenced in a study of beta chain features in type 1 diabetes (dated 2018 in TCRdb). The library was obtained by the immunoSEQ multiplex PCR assay. The entire amount of isolated RNA was reverse transcribed using the High Capacity cDNA Reverse Transcription Kit, so the sequenced TCRB transcripts were expressed ones. In its TCRdb copy, this immuneACCESS table keeps in-frame sequences only and misses some clones. Where compared with another copy, unresolved V genes explain less than half of these, and the others have no known cause. The sample table shows about half a million clones, and 30% are seen once. The ten largest clones capture around 0.065% of the sample. Source material: naive CD4+ T cells from blood. The cell subset or site label corresponds to: true naive CD4+ T cells. All receptors derive from a man aged 18 to 29 in good health.

The table lists this clone with a few counts. The rearrangement links TRBV20-1 to TRBJ2-5, with D possibly TRBD1 on 5 matching bases. The CDR3 consists of 11 residues. Germline CDR1 DFQATT, CDR2 SNEGSKA (reference sequence). The V end lost 5 bases, the J end lost 5 bases, and 9 bases lay between the germline ends. The CDR3: CSAQGVETQYF. The CDR3, as DNA: TGCAGTGCTCAGGGTGTTGAGACCCAGTACTTC.

V gene TRBV30 combines with J gene TRBJ2-3; no definite D call. The V end lost 4 bases, the J end lost 2 bases, and 13 bases lay between the germline ends. This CDR3 is 14 amino acids long. Germline CDR1 is GTSNPN and CDR2 is SVGIG (reference sequence). CDR3 bases: TGTGCCTGGACCCCCGACACTGCCACAGATACGCAGTATTTT. Its protein is CAWTPDTATDTQYF.

This clone occurred a few times. The J gene is TRBJ2-4, the V gene TRBV27, with D unresolved. Germline CDR1 MNHEY, CDR2 SMNVEV (reference sequence). This CDR3 spans 14 amino acids. V shed 6 bases and J shed 6 bases, with 15 bases lying between them. CDR3 in amino acids: CASSPLGSGNIQYF. CDR3 DNA: TGTGCCAGCAGCCCCTTGGGGTCTGGAAACATTCAGTACTTC.

This clone turned up a few times. Other DNA sequences in the same sample also yield this CDR3. The chain carries TRBV5-1 and TRBJ2-7, with 9 bases that match TRBD2. The CDR3 sequence is 15 residues long. Per germline, CDR1 SGHRS and CDR2 YFSETQ. The junction had 5 bases not matched to a gene; V was cut back by 0 bases and J by 4 bases. In DNA form, the CDR3 reads TGCGCCAGCAGCTTGGTGGCGGGAGGGCCGTACGAGCAGTACTTC. It translates to CASSLVAGGPYEQYF.

On this clone: The same CDR3 is also encoded by other DNA sequences in this sample. This chain links TRBV14 with TRBJ2-1; D is undetermined. Germline CDR1 and CDR2: SGHDN and FVKESK. The CDR3 length is 13 residues. The V and J ends lost 0 bases and 2 bases respectively, with 2 bases between them. The CDR3 sequence: CASSQDAYNEQFF. As DNA, the CDR3 is TGTGCCAGCAGCCAAGATGCCTACAATGAGCAGTTCTTC.

CDR3 in amino acids: CSVAREKEGGQPQHF. The CDR3 DNA sequence: TGCAGCGTTGCAAGGGAGAAGGAGGGTGGGCAGCCCCAGCATTTT. The chain couples TRBV29-1 to TRBJ1-5; D unresolved. The CDR3 consists of 15 residues. Trimming shortened V by 4 bases and J by 7 bases, and 20 bases separated the two germline ends. The V gene's germline CDR1 is SQVTM and CDR2 ANQGSEA.

The chain uses TRBV7-9 and TRBJ2-5; no reliable D call. Germline V gene data show CDR1 as SEHNR and CDR2 as FQNEAQ (reference sequence). The V and J ends lost 1 base and 7 bases respectively, with 13 bases between them. This CDR3 is built from 14 residues. The CDR3 region is CASSLDASKRTQYF. The CDR3 bases are TGTGCCAGCAGCTTAGACGCATCCAAGAGGACCCAGTACTTC.

This chain links TRBV30 with TRBJ2-1; TRBD2 might be the D (5 bases). V lost 8 bases and J 4 bases, leaving 12 bases between the germline ends. The CDR3 contains 12 residues. Germline assignment: CDR1 GTSNPN and CDR2 SVGIG (reference sequence). CDR3 amino acids: CARAVNYNEQFF. DNA of the CDR3: TGTGCCCGAGCGGTCAATTACAATGAGCAGTTCTTC.

This clone was seen a few times. The rearrangement links TRBV30 to TRBJ1-5, with D possibly matching TRBD1 (5 bases). Per the germline V gene, CDR1 is GTSNPN and CDR2 is SVGIG (reference sequence). V lost 5 bases and J lost 10, with 21 bases in between. The CDR3 is 14 amino acids. Here the CDR3 reads CAWALGQNVEPQHF. The CDR3 DNA sequence: TGTGCCTGGGCCCTGGGGCAGAACGTGGAACCCCAGCATTTT. The full variable domain, its missing parts supplied by reference TRBV30 and TRBJ1-5, is SQTIHQWPATLVQPVGSPLSLECTVEGTSNPNLYWYRQAAGRGLQLLFYSVGIGQISSEVPQNLSASRPQDRQFILSSKKLLLSDSGFYLCAWALGQNVEPQHFGDGTRLSIL.

In its sample, this clone was seen a few times. The chain uses TRBV30 and TRBJ2-7; 8 bases fit TRBD1. Germline V CDR1 and CDR2: GTSNPN, SVGIG (reference sequence). This CDR3 contains 13 residues. J was trimmed by 4 bases and V by 1 base; bases with no gene match: 3. In nucleotides, the CDR3 is TGTGCCTGGAGTGGGACAGGGAGATACGAGCAGTACTTC. Translating it yields CAWSGTGRYEQYF.

This chain connects TRBV4-3 to TRBJ2-1; 10 nucleotides align to TRBD2. The junction had 8 bases not matched to a gene; V was cut back by 2 bases and J by 7 bases. Germline assignment: CDR1 LGHNA and CDR2 YSLEER. CDR3 length: 16 residues. The CDR3 nucleotides are TGCGCCAGCAGCCAACTAGCGGGAGAGTCGGGAAATGAGCAGTTCTTC. It specifies CASSQLAGESGNEQFF.

This chain joins TRBV7-8 and TRBJ2-2; D is undetermined. The CDR3 contains 14 residues. The V gene lost 4 bases and the J gene lost 8 bases, with 14 bases spanning the gap. CDR1 and CDR2 from the germline V gene are SGHVS and FQNEAQ. CDR3 loop: CASSWRPARGELFF. Written as DNA, the CDR3 is TGTGCCAGCAGCTGGAGACCGGCGCGAGGGGAGCTGTTTTTT.

This clone was observed a few times. The CDR3 DNA sequence: TGCAGTGCTAGTTATCGCGAAAAACTGTTTTTT. This encodes CSASYREKLFF. The V gene is TRBV20-1, the J gene TRBJ1-4; D gene ambiguous. The V end was cut by 3 bases, the J end by 8 bases, with 7 bases between. CDR3 size: 11 residues. Germline loops: CDR1 DFQATT, CDR2 SNEGSKA (reference sequence).

The rearrangement links TRBV7-2 to TRBJ2-1; D is possibly TRBD1 (6 bases). Trimming took 1 base from V and 5 from J, leaving 9 bases between them. This CDR3 has 14 residues. Per the germline V gene, CDR1 is SGHTA and CDR2 is FQGNSA. CDR3 DNA sequence: TGTGCCAGCAGCTTAGACAGGGTTAACAATGAGCAGTTCTTC. This gives the protein CASSLDRVNNEQFF.

The chain carries TRBV9 and TRBJ1-3; a weak D match, TRBD1 (6 bases). The CDR3 runs to 14 residues. Germline CDR1 SGDLS, CDR2 YYNGEE. The V gene lost 4 bases and the J gene lost 4 bases, with 12 bases spanning the gap. The chain's CDR3 is CASSSGTLGNTIYF. DNA for the CDR3: TGTGCCAGCAGCTCCGGGACACTAGGAAACACCATATATTTT.

The CDR3 DNA sequence: TGTGCCAGCAGCCCCTTCCGGACAGGGGGGAACGAGCAGTACTTC. This encodes CASSPFRTGGNEQYF. The chain recombines TRBV4-2 with TRBJ2-7; 10 bases fit TRBD1. Losses at the gene ends were 4 bases for V and 5 bases for J; bases not matched to a gene: 8. This CDR3 contains 15 residues. CDR1 is LGHNA and CDR2 is YNFKEQ in the germline V gene.

This sequence joins TRBV28 and TRBJ2-7, with D perhaps being TRBD1 or TRBD2 (5 bases each). V was pared by 7 bases and J by 3 bases, with 16 bases between. Germline CDR1 MDHEN, CDR2 SYDVKM. The CDR3 has 14 amino acids. Written as DNA, the CDR3 is TGTGCCAGCAAATCCCCCGGGACCAGCTACGAGCAGTACTTC. This codes for CASKSPGTSYEQYF.

The rearrangement uses TRBV5-4 and TRBJ2-7; 10 bases line up with TRBD2. The CDR3 runs 14 residues. CDR1 and CDR2 from the germline V gene are SGHNT and YYREEE (reference sequence). The junction had 10 bases not matched to a gene; V was cut back by 4 bases and J by 9 bases. The CDR3 region has the DNA TGTGCCAGCAGCCCGAAGGGACTAGCGCCAGTGCAGTACTTC. Its translation is CASSPKGLAPVQYF.

This clone came up a few times. V is TRBV29-1 and J is TRBJ1-2; a weak D match, TRBD1 (5 bases). In germline, CDR1 is SQVTM, CDR2 ANQGSEA. With 4 bases removed from V and 7 bases from J, the gap between germline ends came to 19 bases. The CDR3 runs 14 residues. The CDR3 protein is CSVVPQTVQGGYTF. The CDR3 DNA is TGCAGCGTTGTTCCTCAGACAGTGCAGGGTGGCTACACCTTC.

The V gene is TRBV9, the J gene TRBJ2-5; 11 bases map to TRBD1. Trimming removed 3 bases from V and 5 bases from J; junction bases left unmatched: 6. The CDR3 runs to 15 residues. Germline V gene sequence: CDR1 SGDLS, CDR2 YYNGEE. In nucleotides, the CDR3 is TGTGCCAGCAGCGACTGGGACAGGGGGTGGGAGACCCAGTACTTC. Its protein product is CASSDWDRGWETQYF.

This clone was observed a few times. The gene calls are TRBV18 and TRBJ2-3; D is perhaps TRBD1 (6 bases). Germline V gene lookup returns CDR1 KGHSH and CDR2 LQKENI. V lost 3 bases and J 3 bases, leaving 7 bases between the germline ends. The CDR3 has 13 residues. CDR3 nucleotides: TGTGCCAGCTCACCTGGACAGACAGATACGCAGTATTTT. Amino acids: CASSPGQTDTQYF. The full variable domain, in which reference TRBV18 and TRBJ2-3 provide the parts outside the CDR3, is NAGVMQNPRHLVRRRGQEARLRCSPMKGHSHVYWYRQLPEEGLKFMVYLQKENIIDESGMPKERFSAEFPKEGPSILRIQQVVRGDSAAYFCASSPGQTDTQYFGPGTRLTVL.

The chain carries TRBV30 and TRBJ1-4, with D unclear. V lost 4 bases, J lost 1 base, and 10 bases lay in between. The CDR3 spans 14 residues. Germline V lookup: CDR1 GTSNPN, CDR2 SVGIG (reference sequence). This CDR3 reads CAWNPVGTNEKLFF. Here the CDR3 DNA reads TGTGCCTGGAATCCCGTCGGAACTAATGAAAAACTGTTTTTT.

This clone was observed a few times. The gene calls are TRBV7-2 and TRBJ2-6, with D unresolved. V lost 2 bases and J 2 bases, leaving 1 base between the germline ends. The CDR3 is 13 amino acids. In germline, CDR1 is SGHTA, CDR2 FQGNSA. This chain's CDR3 is CASSLPGANVLTF. The DNA for the CDR3 is TGTGCCAGCAGCTTACCTGGGGCCAACGTCCTGACTTTC.

This sequence joins TRBV29-1 and TRBJ2-3, with TRBD2 matching 7 bases. The V and J ends lost 4 bases and 0 bases, in that order; junction bases with no gene match: 1. The CDR3 is 13 amino acids. Germline loops: CDR1 SQVTM, CDR2 ANQGSEA. This chain's CDR3 is CSVGGSSTDTQYF. DNA for the CDR3: TGCAGCGTTGGCGGGAGCAGCACAGATACGCAGTATTTT.

This clone was seen more than once but under ten times. This rearrangement joins TRBV7-2 to TRBJ2-5; D gene uncertain. The CDR3 runs to 14 residues. The V gene's germline CDR1 is SGHTA and CDR2 FQGNSA. The ends were cut back, 5 bases at V and 2 bases at J, with 12 bases in the middle. The CDR3 here is CASSPRIDQETQYF. Here the CDR3 DNA reads TGTGCCAGCAGCCCCCGGATAGATCAAGAGACCCAGTACTTC.

The rearrangement joins TRBV27 to TRBJ2-7; 11 bases fit TRBD1. The CDR3 is 14 amino acids. V was pared by 5 bases and J by 3 bases, with 3 bases of the junction left unmatched. Germline V lookup: CDR1 MNHEY, CDR2 SMNVEV (reference sequence). CDR3 nucleotides: TGTGCCAGCAGTCGGACAGGGGGCCTCTACGAGCAGTACTTC. Translation gives CASSRTGGLYEQYF.